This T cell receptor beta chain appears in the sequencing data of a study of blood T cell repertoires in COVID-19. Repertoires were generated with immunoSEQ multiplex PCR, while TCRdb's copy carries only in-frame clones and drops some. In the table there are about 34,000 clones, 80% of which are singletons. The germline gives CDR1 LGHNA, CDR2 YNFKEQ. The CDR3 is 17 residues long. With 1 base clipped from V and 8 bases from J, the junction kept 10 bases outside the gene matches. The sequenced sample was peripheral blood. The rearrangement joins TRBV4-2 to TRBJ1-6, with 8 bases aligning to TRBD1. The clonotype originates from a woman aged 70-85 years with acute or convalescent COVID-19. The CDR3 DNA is TGTGCCAGCAGCCAAGGCCAGGGGGCAGCTGGGGATTCACCCCTCCACTTT. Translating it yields CASSQGQGAAGDSPLHF.